This is a list of T cell receptor beta chains from one sample in a study of T cells in Graves' hyperthyroidism and ophthalmopathy. Each CDR3 protein gets one entry after TCRdb re-called the multiplex PCR reads with MiXCR. The data contain about 400,000 distinct CDR3 sequences, roughly 15% of them seen just once; the ten biggest clones take up about 21%. The source material was blood. The receptors were sampled from a woman in her sixties or seventies with Graves' ophthalmopathy. The CDR3 runs from the conserved cysteine through the conserved F or W. D genes are given only for firm matches. Part of the rows lack a size; the others show once, few, many or a class for expanded clones.

>TRBJ2-1|TRBV11-2|.|.
CASSFMWEAYNEQFF
TGTGCCAGCAGCTTTATGTGGGAGGCCTACAATGAGCAGTTCTTC
>TRBJ2-5|TRBV5-1|.|.
CASSLEQATRYF
TGCGCCAGCAGCTTGGAGCAGGCAACACGGTACTTC
>TRBJ2-3|TRBV7-9|TRBD1|many
CASTGQRTDTQYF
TGTGCCAGCACGGGACAGCGCACAGATACGCAGTATTTT
>TRBJ1-6|TRBV5-5|.|many
CASSSLRGGNNSPLHF
TGTGCCAGCAGCTCCCTGAGGGGGGGAAATAATTCACCCCTCCACTTT
>TRBJ1-2|TRBV7-9|.|many
CASSRRTARDKGIGYTF
TGTGCCAGCAGCCGAAGGACAGCCCGCGACAAGGGCATTGGCTACACCTTC
>TRBJ2-5|TRBV28|.|many
CASSPRVQYPKEETQYF
TGTGCCAGCAGTCCCCGCGTACAGTACCCAAAAGAAGAGACCCAGTACTTC
>TRBJ2-2|TRBV27|TRBD2|few
CASSLAGVSGELFF
TGTGCCAGCAGTTTAGCGGGAGTGAGCGGGGAGCTGTTTTTT
>TRBJ2-2|TRBV28|TRBD1|many
CASSGTGLTGELFF
TGTGCCAGCTCAGGGACAGGTCTCACCGGGGAGCTGTTTTTT
>TRBJ2-4|TRBV2|.|few
CASSEQLAKNIQYF
TGTGCCAGCAGTGAACAGTTAGCCAAAAACATTCAGTACTTC
>TRBJ2-2|TRBV28|TRBD2|many
CATSASGNANTGELFF
TGTGCCACCTCGGCTAGCGGTAACGCGAACACCGGGGAGCTGTTTTTT
>TRBJ1-3|TRBV7-2|TRBD1|many
CASSLAGQDSGNTIYF
TGTGCCAGCAGCTTAGCGGGACAGGACTCTGGAAACACCATATATTTT
>TRBJ2-3|TRBV19|.|many
CASTMGGTNTDTQYF
TGTGCCAGTACCATGGGAGGAACCAACACAGATACGCAGTATTTT
>TRBJ1-1|TRBV2|.|many
CASSGIWSSEAFF
TGTGCCAGCAGTGGAATTTGGTCTTCTGAAGCTTTCTTT
>TRBJ2-3|TRBV28|.|few
CASSLNRESQYF
TGTGCCAGCAGCCTCAACAGGGAGTCGCAGTATTTT
>TRBJ2-1|TRBV30|.|many
CAWSSFNEQFF
TGTGCCTGGAGTTCTTTCAATGAGCAGTTCTTC
>TRBJ2-1|TRBV25-1|TRBD2|few
CASSDRSGSIFEQFF
TGTGCCAGCAGTGATCGTAGCGGGAGTATTTTTGAGCAGTTCTTC
>TRBJ1-2|TRBV4-1|.|.
CASSQDRPWARGSYTF
TGCGCCAGCAGCCAAGATCGACCATGGGCCAGGGGCAGCTACACCTTC
>TRBJ1-4|TRBV3-1|.|many
CASSLVRGAGEKLFF
TGTGCCAGCAGCCTCGTCCGGGGGGCAGGTGAAAAACTGTTTTTT
>TRBJ1-1|TRBV20-1|.|.
CSARRAGRNTEAFF
TGCAGTGCTAGACGAGCAGGGCGGAACACTGAAGCTTTCTTT
>TRBJ2-7|TRBV5-1|.|many
CASSLTSQASSYEQYF
TGCGCCAGCAGCTTGACCTCACAGGCGAGCTCCTACGAGCAGTACTTC
>TRBJ2-7|TRBV30|TRBD2|many
CAWSVLAGAYEQYF
TGTGCCTGGAGTGTGCTAGCGGGAGCTTACGAGCAGTACTTC
>TRBJ2-7|TRBV20-1|.|many
CSARVASTYEQYF
TGCAGTGCTAGGGTCGCCTCGACCTACGAGCAGTACTTC
>TRBJ2-1|TRBV12-3/TRBV12-4|.|many
CASSLTRNEQFF
TGTGCCAGCAGTTTGACCCGCAATGAGCAGTTCTTC
>TRBJ2-3|TRBV28|TRBD2|many
CASSFGLARGARQDTQYF
TGTGCCAGCAGTTTCGGACTAGCAAGAGGGGCTCGGCAAGATACGCAGTATTTT
>TRBJ2-4|TRBV9|.|.
CASSVVSERLAKNIQYF
TGTGCCAGCAGCGTAGTATCTGAGCGTTTAGCCAAAAACATTCAGTACTTC
>TRBJ2-4|TRBV20-1|.|.
CSAREGRSGYLAKNIQYF
TGCAGTGCTAGAGAGGGGCGGAGCGGTTATTTAGCCAAAAACATTCAGTACTTC
>TRBJ1-4|TRBV13|.|few
CASSLGEPFEKLFF
TGTGCCAGCAGCTTAGGCGAACCCTTTGAAAAACTGTTTTTT
>TRBJ2-7|TRBV7-9|TRBD1|many
CASSRLDRGDYEQYF
TGTGCCAGCAGCCGCCTCGACAGGGGCGACTACGAGCAGTACTTC
>TRBJ2-1|TRBV19|.|few
CASTGGNLYNEQFF
TGTGCCAGTACTGGCGGGAACCTGTACAATGAGCAGTTCTTC
>TRBJ1-1|TRBV6-6|.|few
CASSYGQGGTEAFF
TGTGCCAGCAGTTACGGGCAGGGAGGCACTGAAGCTTTCTTT
>TRBJ2-7|TRBV12-3/TRBV12-4|.|few
CASSSRQYEQYF
TGTGCCAGCAGTTCGCGACAGTACGAGCAGTACTTC
>TRBJ2-7|TRBV27|TRBD2|many
CASSFGSSGSRYEQYF
TGTGCCAGCAGTTTCGGGTCGAGCGGGAGTAGGTACGAGCAGTACTTC
>TRBJ2-2|TRBV2|.|.
CASSELGGRFVGELFF
TGTGCCAGCAGTGAACTGGGGGGGCGATTCGTCGGGGAGCTGTTTTTT
>TRBJ2-7|TRBV28|TRBD2|few
CASSDPALAGLYEQYF
TGTGCCAGCAGTGATCCGGCGCTAGCGGGGTTGTACGAGCAGTACTTC
>TRBJ2-5|TRBV30|.|many
CAWSVRVQETQYF
TGTGCCTGGAGTGTACGGGTGCAAGAGACCCAGTACTTC
>TRBJ1-5|TRBV19|.|.
CASSMADGYNQPQHF
TGTGCCAGTAGTATGGCCGACGGCTACAATCAGCCCCAGCATTTT
>TRBJ2-7|TRBV10-3|.|many
CAISELRGTSSYEQYF
TGTGCCATCAGTGAGCTGAGAGGGACATCCTCCTACGAGCAGTACTTC
>TRBJ2-3|TRBV2|TRBD2|many
CASLREVTLFTDTQYF
TGTGCCAGCCTGCGGGAGGTGACACTTTTCACAGATACGCAGTATTTT
>TRBJ2-1|TRBV7-9|TRBD2|.
CASRTSGKANEQFF
TGTGCCAGCCGGACTAGCGGGAAGGCCAATGAGCAGTTCTTC
>TRBJ2-1|TRBV6-1|TRBD2|.
CASRAGLAIDEQFF
TGTGCCAGCAGAGCGGGACTAGCGATCGATGAGCAGTTCTTC
>TRBJ1-1|TRBV10-3|.|few
CAIYGGVNTEAFF
TGTGCCATCTACGGGGGAGTGAACACTGAAGCTTTCTTT
>TRBJ2-7|TRBV5-1|.|many
CASSPGIGLSSYEQYF
TGCGCCAGCAGCCCGGGCATTGGGCTCAGCTCCTACGAGCAGTACTTC
>TRBJ1-1|TRBV12-5|.|.
CASGFGAGTEAFF
TGTGCTAGTGGTTTCGGGGCTGGAACTGAAGCTTTCTTT
>TRBJ1-1|TRBV11-1|.|many
CASSIPGHQNTEAFF
TGTGCCAGCAGCATACCGGGACACCAGAACACTGAAGCTTTCTTT
>TRBJ2-3|TRBV12-3/TRBV12-4|TRBD2|.
CASRTPLAGGTDTQYF
TGTGCCAGCAGGACACCTCTAGCGGGGGGGACAGATACGCAGTATTTT
>TRBJ2-5|TRBV11-2|.|many
CASSLAGVQEAQYF
TGTGCCAGCAGCTTAGCAGGGGTACAAGAGGCCCAGTACTTC
>TRBJ1-5|TRBV27|.|.
CASSFIQSSNQPQHF
TGTGCCAGCAGTTTCATCCAGAGCAGCAATCAGCCCCAGCATTTT
>TRBJ1-5|TRBV10-2|.|many
CASSDVGGQPQHF
TGCGCCAGCAGTGACGTGGGGGGCCAGCCCCAGCATTTT
>TRBJ2-3|TRBV30|.|many
CAWKRQFPDTQYF
TGTGCCTGGAAAAGACAGTTCCCAGATACGCAGTATTTT
>TRBJ2-7|TRBV11-2|.|many
CASSPTGHPYEQYF
TGTGCCAGCAGCCCTACAGGGCACCCCTACGAGCAGTACTTC
>TRBJ1-3|TRBV3-1|.|many
CASSPKGSGNTIYF
TGTGCCAGCAGCCCGAAGGGCTCTGGAAACACCATATATTTT
>TRBJ2-5|TRBV12-3/TRBV12-4|.|many
CASSLATGLGLLETQYF
TGTGCCAGCAGTTTAGCGACAGGACTAGGTCTTTTGGAGACCCAGTACTTC